The entry that follows covers one TCR beta chain sequence. Assay used: immunoSEQ multiplex PCR; TCRdb lists only in-frame clones, some missing. The sample includes about 1.5 million clones, roughly 98% of them seen just once. CD4+ cell separation produced CD45RA+ naive and CD45RA-negative memory subsets. This entry is derived from a study of shared clonotypes between healthy human individuals. The CDR3 extends over 15 amino acids. From germline, CDR1 is SGHRS and CDR2 YFSETQ. The V segment lost 5 bases and the J segment 2 bases; nucleotides outside the gene matches: 9. The chain joins TRBV5-1 to TRBJ1-1; TRBD1 matches 7 bases. The origin of this receptor is a man in his thirties or forties in good health. Sequencing input: naive CD4+ T cells sorted from blood. Subset described: CD45RA+ positively selected. The CDR3 sequence is CASSGQVVFNTEAFF. The DNA of the CDR3 is TGCGCCAGCAGTGGACAGGTTGTTTTTAACACTGAAGCTTTCTTT.